Detailed here is one T cell receptor (beta chain). No antigen is known for it. The bulk TCR libraries were made with methods described before and with listed TCR primers. A single record per CDR3 protein comes from TCRdb applying MiXCR to the PCR reads. Of 400,000 to 600,000 distinct CDR3 sequences in the sample, about 22% are singletons; the top ten hold 0.65% to 0.95%. This record belongs to a study of molecular identifiers for immune sequencing clone quantification. There are 16 residues in the CDR3. Looked up from germline, CDR1 is DFQATT and CDR2 is SNEGSKA (reference sequence). Trimming removed 1 base from V and 0 bases from J, with 16 bases in between. Study-wide points: One cell's worth of spiked Jurkat TCR RNA was reportedly detectable among 900,000 to 1,000,000 naive cells. In naive cells, clones above 20 RNA copies held under 1% of molecules, whereas in effector cells they held over 99%.

Using a CD8+CD4-CCR7+CD45RA+ phenotype, naive CD8 T cells were sorted. The chain recombines TRBV20-1 with TRBJ2-7; the D gene is possibly TRBD1 (7 bases). The receptor's source is a human donor in good health. Some libraries in this study had Jurkat cell RNA spiked in. The sample consisted of naive CD8+ T cells from blood, with Jurkat cell RNA spiked in. Subset specified: FACS-sorted CD8+CD4-CCR7+CD45RA+ naive T cells. The CDR3 bases are TGCAGTGCTAGAGGGCTGTGGCAGGGGGGCTCCTACGAGCAGTACTTC. Translated: CSARGLWQGGSYEQYF.